Each of the 6 T cell receptor beta chains below was sequenced from the same sample in a study of blood T cells in healthy people across ages. PCR was performed a second time for about 7 to 11 cycles using a sample-barcoded 5' primer and a J-beta primer mix. TCRdb reprocessed the 5' RACE reads via MiXCR and lists one record per CDR3 protein. This sample yields hundreds of thousands of distinct CDR3 sequences, of which 35% to 50% are seen a single time; around 30% belongs to the top ten. Sequencing was carried out using blood. The receptors come from a man older than 75 in good health.

This clonotype turned up a few times. The V gene is TRBV6-1, the J gene TRBJ2-6; D ambiguous. This CDR3 has 15 residues. Germline values: CDR1 MNHNS, CDR2 SASEGT. With 4 bases removed from V and 0 bases from J, the gap between germline ends came to 7 bases. CDR3 nucleotide sequence: TGTGCCAGCAGTGGGTTTCCCTCTGGGGCCAACGTCCTGACTTTC. Amino acid sequence: CASSGFPSGANVLTF.

The gene calls are TRBV29-1 and TRBJ1-1; TRBD1 might be the D (5 bases). Germline V gives CDR1 SQVTM, CDR2 ANQGSEA. With 7 bases removed from V and 0 bases from J, the gap between germline ends came to 18 bases. This CDR3 spans 15 amino acids. CDR3 in amino acids: CSAIARGSMNTEAFF. In DNA form, the CDR3 reads TGCAGCGCAATTGCGCGGGGCTCAATGAACACTGAAGCTTTCTTT.

This clonotype was seen more than once but under ten times. V usage is TRBV15 and J usage is TRBJ2-7, with 12 bases fitting TRBD2. The CDR3 contains 15 residues. V shed 3 bases, J shed 6 bases, and the junction held 6 bases outside the gene matches. Per the germline V gene, CDR1 is LNHNV and CDR2 is YYDKDF (reference sequence). The CDR3 reads CATSRGTSGRLEQYF. Written as DNA, the CDR3 is TGTGCCACCAGCAGGGGAACTAGCGGGAGGCTCGAGCAGTACTTC.

The table lists this clonotype with a count of one. This chain uses TRBV6-5 with TRBJ2-1; TRBD2 agrees at 7 bases. CDR3 length: 16 amino acids. J gave up 5 bases and V 0 bases, and 7 bases lay outside the gene matches. The germline V gene has CDR1 MNHEY and CDR2 SVGAGI. In nucleotides, the CDR3 is TGTGCCAGCAGTTACTCTCCCGGGGGGATAAACAATGAGCAGTTCTTC. This gives the protein CASSYSPGGINNEQFF.

The rearrangement links TRBV24-1 to TRBJ2-1; D perhaps matches TRBD1 (6 bases). The germline V gene has CDR1 KGHDR and CDR2 SFDVKD. The CDR3 covers 13 residues. V was trimmed by 5 bases and J by 9 bases, leaving 13 bases between them. CDR3 protein: CATSAPGHPEQFF. For the CDR3, the DNA is TGTGCCACCAGTGCCCCGGGACATCCTGAGCAGTTCTTC.

This chain uses TRBV7-2 with TRBJ1-2; TRBD1 aligns across 8 bases. The CDR3 is made up of 15 amino acids. Per germline, CDR1 SGHTA and CDR2 FQGNSA. V lost 3 bases, J lost 2 bases, and 5 bases stayed unmatched. The CDR3 region has the DNA TGTGCCAGCAGCTTTCGGACAGGGCTAAACTATGGCTACACCTTC. Encoded protein: CASSFRTGLNYGYTF.